The rows below give T cell receptor beta chains drawn from one sample of a study of naive and memory T cell subsets. MiXCR, run by TCRdb on the UMI-ligation and nested PCR reads, gives a single entry per CDR3 protein. The repertoire consists of tens of thousands of distinct CDR3 sequences, with approximately 9.2% occurring once and the leading ten covering approximately 1.1%. Sequencing was performed on naive CD8+ T cells from blood. These receptors were collected from a human donor in good health. Both conserved end residues are part of each CDR3. A D gene is named only where the DNA matches it firmly. Where a row states a size, it is once, few, many or the class of an expanded clone; other rows omit it.

>NA|TRBV20-1|TRBJ2-5|14|few
CSASVLAAQETQYF
TGCAGTGCTAGCGTACTAGCTGCCCAAGAGACCCAGTACTTC
>TRBD1|TRBV7-9|TRBJ1-1|14|many
CASRSNRGNTEAFF
TGTGCCAGCAGGTCAAACAGGGGGAACACTGAAGCTTTCTTT
>NA|TRBV7-2|TRBJ2-7|12|many
CASSPLTDEQYF
TGTGCCAGCAGCCCCCTGACGGACGAGCAGTACTTC
>NA|TRBV29-1|TRBJ2-3|11|many
CSVAQSRTQYF
TGCAGCGTTGCCCAGTCAAGGACGCAGTATTTT
>NA|TRBV7-8|TRBJ2-1|11|NA
CASSYDGEQFF
TGTGCCAGCAGCTACGACGGTGAGCAGTTCTTC
>NA|TRBV5-6|TRBJ2-7|13|NA
CASSSGRRDEQYF
TGTGCCAGCAGCTCCGGGCGCCGGGACGAGCAGTACTTC
>TRBD2|TRBV2|TRBJ2-2|17|few
CASSPGLAGVRTGELFF
TGTGCCAGCAGTCCGGGACTAGCGGGAGTTAGGACCGGGGAGCTGTTTTTT
>TRBD2|TRBV19|TRBJ2-1|15|few
CASSIDREADNEQFF
TGTGCCAGTAGTATAGACCGGGAGGCTGACAATGAGCAGTTCTTC
>NA|TRBV24-1|TRBJ1-1|14|few
CATSAGQNHTEAFF
TGTGCCACCAGTGCCGGACAAAATCACACTGAAGCTTTCTTT
>TRBD1|TRBV27|TRBJ2-7|13|many
CASSSDRGWEQYF
TGTGCCAGCAGTTCGGACAGGGGATGGGAGCAGTACTTC
>NA|TRBV10-1|TRBJ2-1|11|NA
CARYRTFPAFF
TGCGCCAGATACAGGACCTTCCCCGCATTTTTC
>TRBD1|TRBV29-1|TRBJ1-3|15|few
CSVPEEGAKGNTIYF
TGCAGCGTCCCAGAAGAGGGGGCGAAGGGAAACACCATATATTTT
>NA|TRBV10-1|TRBJ2-3|16|NA
CASSESKLVSTDTRYF
TGCGCCAGCAGTGAGTCGAAGCTAGTGAGCACAGATACGCGGTATTTT
>NA|TRBV6-5|TRBJ1-5|13|few
CASSYGRNQPQHF
TGTGCCAGCAGTTACGGGAGGAATCAGCCCCAGCATTTT
>TRBD2|TRBV27|TRBJ2-1|13|many
CASSLGRVNEQFF
TGTGCCAGCAGTTTAGGGAGGGTCAATGAGCAGTTCTTC
>TRBD1|TRBV30|TRBJ2-7|12|NA
CAWSLTGAEQYF
TGTGCCTGGAGCCTAACAGGGGCCGAGCAGTACTTC
>NA|TRBV6-6|TRBJ2-1|11|NA
CAIGDSSGEFF
TGTGCCATTGGGGACTCCTCAGGGGAGTTCTTC
>NA|TRBV20-1|TRBJ2-7|15|NA
CSARDRLASHHEQYF
TGCAGTGCTAGAGATAGGTTGGCGAGTCACCACGAGCAGTACTTC
>NA|TRBV28|TRBJ2-5|16|once
CASSFTKEGTEETQYF
TGTGCCAGCAGTTTCACTAAGGAGGGGACGGAAGAGACCCAGTACTTC
>NA|TRBV12-3/TRBV12-4|TRBJ1-5|14|few
CASSSSPSNQPQHF
TGTGCCAGCAGTTCTAGTCCTAGCAATCAGCCCCAGCATTTT
>NA|TRBV7-9|TRBJ2-7|14|few
CASSFDLLSYEQYF
TGTGCCAGCAGCTTCGACCTCCTCTCCTACGAGCAGTACTTC
>NA|TRBV9|TRBJ2-7|14|NA
CASSVAGDPYEQYF
TGTGCCAGCAGCGTAGCGGGAGACCCCTACGAGCAGTACTTC
>NA|TRBV9|TRBJ2-1|14|many
CASSVASGGREQFF
TGTGCCAGCAGCGTAGCTTCTGGGGGGCGTGAGCAGTTCTTC
>TRBD2|TRBV29-1|TRBJ2-7|15|many
CSVEGPAGASYEQYF
TGCAGCGTTGAAGGGCCAGCGGGAGCGTCCTACGAGCAGTACTTC
>TRBD1|TRBV9|TRBJ2-7|13|NA
CASSAGDSHEQYF
TGTGCCAGCAGCGCCGGGGACAGCCACGAGCAGTACTTC
>TRBD2|TRBV20-1|TRBJ2-1|15|few
CSATIAGGTYNEQFF
TGCAGTGCAACTATAGCGGGAGGAACCTACAATGAGCAGTTCTTC
>TRBD1|TRBV28|TRBJ1-2|14|few
CASRMAGQGDGYTF
TGTGCCAGCAGAATGGCGGGACAGGGGGATGGCTACACCTTC
>NA|TRBV29-1|TRBJ2-3|12|few
CSGWEATDTQYF
TGCAGCGGATGGGAGGCCACAGATACGCAGTATTTT
>NA|TRBV30|TRBJ1-1|13|many
CAWSPGRDTEAFF
TGTGCCTGGAGTCCCGGGAGGGACACTGAAGCTTTCTTT
>TRBD1|TRBV12-3/TRBV12-4|TRBJ1-2|13|NA
CASTGGENYGYTF
TGTGCCAGCACAGGGGGCGAAAACTATGGCTACACCTTC
>TRBD2|TRBV6-5|TRBJ2-1|16|NA
CASSYSSSGSRNEQFF
TGTGCCAGCAGTTACTCGAGCAGCGGGAGTAGGAATGAGCAGTTCTTC
>TRBD1|TRBV13|TRBJ1-1|16|few
CASSPRGTGGDAEAFF
TGTGCCAGCAGCCCGAGGGGGACAGGGGGTGACGCTGAAGCTTTCTTT
>NA|TRBV27|TRBJ1-2|14|many
CASLKTTGSYGYTF
TGTGCCAGCCTAAAAACAACAGGGTCCTATGGCTACACCTTC
>NA|TRBV4-2|TRBJ2-3|16|NA
CASSQDPAASTDTQYF
TGTGCCAGCAGCCAAGACCCAGCGGCTAGCACAGATACGCAGTATTTT
>NA|TRBV4-1|TRBJ2-3|14|NA
CASSQESPTDTQYF
TGCGCCAGCAGCCAAGAGTCTCCCACAGATACGCAGTATTTT
>NA|TRBV2|TRBJ2-7|15|NA
CASSEGQGSSREQYF
TGTGCCAGCAGTGAAGGGCAGGGCTCATCAAGGGAGCAGTACTTC